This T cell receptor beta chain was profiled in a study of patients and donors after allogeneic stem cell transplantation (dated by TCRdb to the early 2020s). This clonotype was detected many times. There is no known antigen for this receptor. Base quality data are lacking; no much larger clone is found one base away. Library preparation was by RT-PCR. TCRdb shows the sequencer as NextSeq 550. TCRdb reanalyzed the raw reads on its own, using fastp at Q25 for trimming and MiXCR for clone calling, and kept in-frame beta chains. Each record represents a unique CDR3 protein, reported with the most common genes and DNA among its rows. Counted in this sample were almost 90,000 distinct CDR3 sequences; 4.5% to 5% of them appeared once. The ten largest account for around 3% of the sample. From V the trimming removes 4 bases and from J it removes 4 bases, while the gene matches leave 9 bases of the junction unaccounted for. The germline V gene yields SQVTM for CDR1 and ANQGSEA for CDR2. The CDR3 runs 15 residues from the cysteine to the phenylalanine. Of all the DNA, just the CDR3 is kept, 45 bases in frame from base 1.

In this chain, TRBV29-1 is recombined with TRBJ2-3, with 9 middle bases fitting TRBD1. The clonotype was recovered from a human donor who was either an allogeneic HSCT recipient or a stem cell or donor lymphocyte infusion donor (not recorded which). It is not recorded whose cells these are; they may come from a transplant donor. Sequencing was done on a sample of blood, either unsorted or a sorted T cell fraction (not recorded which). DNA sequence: TGCAGCGTTGCAGGGACAGGGTTTGGGGCAGATACGCAGTATTTT. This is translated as CSVAGTGFGADTQYF.